Listed below are T cell receptor beta chains from one sample, sequenced in a study of cytomegalovirus exposure and HLA in healthy donors. The repertoire was sequenced with immunoSEQ multiplex PCR; TCRdb's copy has only in-frame clones and lacks some. In the table there are about 120,000 clones, 8% to 10% of which are singletons. Sequencing used PBMCs. The source of these receptors is a man between 25 and 39 years old in good health and CMV-seronegative. CDR3s include the opening cysteine and the closing phenylalanine or tryptophan. Each record gives: V gene, clone size, D gene, J gene, CDR3 protein, CDR3 DNA. A D gene is named only where the DNA matches it firmly. A row's size may be missing; if present it is once, few, many or a size class.

v_gene: TRBV6-5
abundance: few
d_gene: TRBD2
j_gene: TRBJ2-5
CDR3aa: CASSYSFSGGETQYF
CDR3nt: TGTGCCAGCAGTTACTCCTTTAGCGGGGGGGAGACCCAGTACTTC

v_gene: TRBV4-1
abundance: few
d_gene: TRBD2
j_gene: TRBJ2-1
CDR3aa: CASSQVDLGLIGSEQFF
CDR3nt: TGCGCCAGCAGCCAAGTAGATTTGGGACTAATTGGTAGTGAGCAGTTCTTC

v_gene: TRBV21-1
abundance: few
d_gene: NA
j_gene: TRBJ2-1
CDR3aa: CASSKDKDGSDLYNEQFF
CDR3nt: TGTGCCAGCAGCAAAGATAAAGACGGGAGTGACCTATACAATGAGCAGTTCTTC

v_gene: TRBV6-5
abundance: few
d_gene: NA
j_gene: TRBJ1-4
CDR3aa: CASSQGSYEKLFF
CDR3nt: TGTGCCAGCAGTCAGGGGTCCTACGAAAAACTGTTTTTT

v_gene: TRBV5-5
abundance: few
d_gene: NA
j_gene: TRBJ2-7
CDR3aa: CASSSTTNRFSSYEQYF
CDR3nt: TGTGCCAGCAGCTCCACCACGAACAGATTCAGCTCCTACGAGCAGTACTTC

v_gene: TRBV2
abundance: NA
d_gene: TRBD1
j_gene: TRBJ2-7
CDR3aa: CASRAPRTGERGEQYF
CDR3nt: TGTGCCAGCAGAGCCCCCCGGACAGGGGAAAGAGGCGAGCAGTACTTC

v_gene: TRBV10-3
abundance: few
d_gene: TRBD1
j_gene: TRBJ2-3
CDR3aa: CAISESLGTADTQYF
CDR3nt: TGTGCCATCAGTGAGTCTCTCGGGACAGCAGATACGCAGTATTTT

v_gene: TRBV5-4
abundance: NA
d_gene: NA
j_gene: TRBJ2-7
CDR3aa: CASSQAEGRYEQYF
CDR3nt: TGTGCCAGCAGCCAGGCGGAGGGACGCTACGAGCAGTACTTC

v_gene: TRBV5-6
abundance: NA
d_gene: TRBD1
j_gene: TRBJ2-7
CDR3aa: CASSLGDRGLEQYF
CDR3nt: TGTGCCAGCAGCTTGGGGGACAGGGGGCTCGAGCAGTACTTC

v_gene: TRBV10-2
abundance: few
d_gene: NA
j_gene: TRBJ1-3
CDR3aa: CASSESSGTGNTIYF
CDR3nt: TGCGCCAGCAGTGAGTCGTCAGGGACTGGAAACACCATATATTTT

v_gene: TRBV2
abundance: few
d_gene: TRBD2
j_gene: TRBJ2-3
CDR3aa: CASSEAPSGSGRADTQYF
CDR3nt: TGTGCCAGCAGTGAGGCCCCCTCGGGTAGCGGGCGGGCGGATACGCAGTATTTT

v_gene: TRBV19
abundance: NA
d_gene: TRBD2
j_gene: TRBJ2-1
CDR3aa: CASSLLAGTGNEQFF
CDR3nt: TGTGCCAGTAGTCTCTTAGCGGGAACGGGGAATGAGCAGTTCTTC

v_gene: TRBV6-1
abundance: NA
d_gene: NA
j_gene: TRBJ2-7
CDR3aa: CASKRGPAYEQYF
CDR3nt: TGTGCCAGCAAAAGGGGCCCCGCCTACGAGCAGTACTTC

v_gene: TRBV19
abundance: NA
d_gene: TRBD1
j_gene: TRBJ2-3
CDR3aa: CASSKRGGGGFTDTQYF
CDR3nt: TGTGCCAGTAGTAAACGAGGGGGCGGAGGCTTCACAGATACGCAGTATTTT

v_gene: TRBV15
abundance: NA
d_gene: NA
j_gene: TRBJ2-7
CDR3aa: CATSTGQGEQYF
CDR3nt: TGTGCCACCAGCACCGGGCAGGGAGAGCAGTACTTC

v_gene: TRBV4-1
abundance: NA
d_gene: NA
j_gene: TRBJ1-5
CDR3aa: CASSQRGGAGNQPQHF
CDR3nt: TGCGCCAGCAGCCAAAGGGGGGGTGCGGGCAATCAGCCCCAGCATTTT

v_gene: TRBV19
abundance: NA
d_gene: TRBD1
j_gene: TRBJ1-6
CDR3aa: CASSRQGGNSPLHF
CDR3nt: TGTGCCAGTAGCAGACAGGGGGGCAATTCACCCCTCCACTTT

v_gene: TRBV30
abundance: few
d_gene: TRBD2
j_gene: TRBJ2-4
CDR3aa: CAWTAGGNRNIQYF
CDR3nt: TGTGCCTGGACAGCGGGGGGCAACCGAAACATTCAGTACTTC

v_gene: TRBV7-2
abundance: NA
d_gene: NA
j_gene: TRBJ1-2
CDR3aa: CASSPKIGQYNYGYTF
CDR3nt: TGTGCCAGCAGCCCCAAGATAGGACAGTATAACTATGGCTACACCTTC

v_gene: TRBV2
abundance: few
d_gene: TRBD1
j_gene: TRBJ2-5
CDR3aa: CASSIGQGSYQETQYF
CDR3nt: TGTGCCAGCAGTATCGGACAGGGATCGTACCAAGAGACCCAGTACTTC

v_gene: TRBV27
abundance: few
d_gene: NA
j_gene: TRBJ1-2
CDR3aa: CASSSRGQHYGYTF
CDR3nt: TGTGCCAGCAGTTCCAGGGGTCAGCACTATGGCTACACCTTC

v_gene: TRBV6-8
abundance: few
d_gene: NA
j_gene: TRBJ1-1
CDR3aa: CASMGGGMNTEAFF
CDR3nt: TGTGCCAGCATGGGGGGGGGTATGAACACTGAAGCTTTCTTT

v_gene: TRBV7-9
abundance: few
d_gene: NA
j_gene: TRBJ1-1
CDR3aa: CASRGNQNTEAFF
CDR3nt: TGTGCCAGCAGGGGCAACCAGAACACTGAAGCTTTCTTT

v_gene: TRBV5-4
abundance: NA
d_gene: NA
j_gene: TRBJ1-1
CDR3aa: CASSWGDERTTEAFF
CDR3nt: TGTGCCAGCAGCTGGGGGGACGAGAGGACCACTGAAGCTTTCTTT

v_gene: TRBV7-9
abundance: few
d_gene: TRBD1
j_gene: TRBJ2-7
CDR3aa: CASSFGTGGSYEQYF
CDR3nt: TGTGCCAGCAGCTTCGGGACAGGGGGCTCCTACGAGCAGTACTTC

v_gene: TRBV10-3
abundance: few
d_gene: NA
j_gene: TRBJ1-4
CDR3aa: CAISDEVTLFF
CDR3nt: TGTGCCATCAGTGATGAGGTTACACTGTTTTTT

v_gene: TRBV6-5
abundance: few
d_gene: NA
j_gene: TRBJ1-1
CDR3aa: CASSIFEGTEAFF
CDR3nt: TGTGCCAGCAGTATTTTTGAGGGCACTGAAGCTTTCTTT

v_gene: TRBV30
abundance: NA
d_gene: TRBD1
j_gene: TRBJ1-5
CDR3aa: CAWSEEGQGYQPQHF
CDR3nt: TGTGCCTGGAGTGAGGAGGGACAGGGCTATCAGCCCCAGCATTTT

v_gene: TRBV5-7
abundance: NA
d_gene: TRBD1
j_gene: TRBJ1-4
CDR3aa: CDSSLSGGLANEKLFF
CDR3nt: TGTGACAGCAGCTTATCAGGGGGGCTAGCTAATGAAAAACTGTTTTTC

v_gene: TRBV28
abundance: NA
d_gene: NA
j_gene: TRBJ2-5
CDR3aa: CASSQGKETQYF
CDR3nt: TGTGCCAGCAGCCAGGGGAAAGAGACCCAGTACTTC

v_gene: TRBV28
abundance: few
d_gene: TRBD1
j_gene: TRBJ1-2
CDR3aa: CASNNRGPYGYTF
CDR3nt: TGTGCCAGTAATAACAGGGGGCCGTATGGCTACACCTTC

v_gene: TRBV27
abundance: few
d_gene: TRBD1
j_gene: TRBJ2-7
CDR3aa: CASSLMDRYYEQYF
CDR3nt: TGTGCCAGCAGTTTAATGGACAGGTACTACGAGCAGTACTTC

v_gene: TRBV4-1
abundance: NA
d_gene: TRBD2
j_gene: TRBJ2-5
CDR3aa: CASSQGPSGRAVSETQYF
CDR3nt: TGCGCCAGCAGCCAAGGTCCTAGCGGGAGGGCCGTTTCCGAGACCCAGTACTTC

v_gene: TRBV9
abundance: NA
d_gene: TRBD1
j_gene: TRBJ2-2
CDR3aa: CASNDRGPNTGELFF
CDR3nt: TGTGCCAGCAATGACAGGGGACCGAACACCGGGGAGCTGTTTTTT

v_gene: TRBV6-5
abundance: NA
d_gene: TRBD1
j_gene: TRBJ1-5
CDR3aa: CASRGGQGNNQPQHF
CDR3nt: TGTGCCAGCAGAGGGGGACAGGGCAACAATCAGCCCCAGCATTTT

v_gene: TRBV6-6
abundance: NA
d_gene: NA
j_gene: TRBJ2-5
CDR3aa: CASSQDLGGVKETQYF
CDR3nt: TGTGCCAGCAGTCAGGACTTGGGGGGAGTGAAAGAGACCCAGTACTTC

v_gene: TRBV6-7
abundance: NA
d_gene: NA
j_gene: TRBJ2-2
CDR3aa: CASPRGAGVGTGELFF
CDR3nt: TGTGCCAGCCCTCGAGGGGCAGGGGTGGGCACCGGGGAGCTGTTTTTT

v_gene: TRBV7-8
abundance: NA
d_gene: NA
j_gene: TRBJ2-2
CDR3aa: CASSFRDSSTGELFF
CDR3nt: TGTGCCAGCAGCTTCCGAGACAGCTCCACCGGGGAGCTGTTTTTT

v_gene: TRBV29-1
abundance: NA
d_gene: NA
j_gene: TRBJ1-1
CDR3aa: CSVDNEGAEAFF
CDR3nt: TGCAGCGTTGACAATGAGGGAGCTGAAGCTTTCTTT

v_gene: TRBV2
abundance: few
d_gene: TRBD1
j_gene: TRBJ2-3
CDR3aa: CASRNRGLGTDTQYF
CDR3nt: TGTGCCAGCAGGAACAGGGGGCTAGGCACAGATACGCAGTATTTT

v_gene: TRBV19
abundance: NA
d_gene: NA
j_gene: TRBJ2-2
CDR3aa: CASSNGHSLTTGELFF
CDR3nt: TGTGCCAGTAGTAACGGACATTCCCTTACCACCGGGGAGCTGTTTTTT

v_gene: TRBV7-2
abundance: NA
d_gene: TRBD1
j_gene: TRBJ1-5
CDR3aa: CASSATGSSNQPQHF
CDR3nt: TGTGCCAGCAGCGCGACAGGGAGTAGCAATCAGCCCCAGCATTTT

v_gene: TRBV29-1
abundance: few
d_gene: NA
j_gene: TRBJ1-1
CDR3aa: CSVTDSLYTEAFF
CDR3nt: TGCAGCGTTACCGACAGCCTGTACACTGAAGCTTTCTTT

v_gene: TRBV7-8
abundance: NA
d_gene: NA
j_gene: TRBJ1-3
CDR3aa: CASSRRGLNSAIGNTIYF
CDR3nt: TGTGCCAGCAGCCGCCGGGGGTTAAACAGCGCTATTGGAAACACCATATATTTT

v_gene: TRBV29-1
abundance: NA
d_gene: NA
j_gene: TRBJ2-7
CDR3aa: CSARAVSSYEQYF
CDR3nt: TGCAGCGCGCGAGCGGTCAGCTCCTACGAGCAGTACTTC

v_gene: TRBV7-2
abundance: few
d_gene: TRBD1
j_gene: TRBJ1-1
CDR3aa: CANSLTGAGTEAFF
CDR3nt: TGTGCCAACTCGTTAACAGGGGCAGGTACTGAAGCTTTCTTT

v_gene: TRBV19
abundance: few
d_gene: NA
j_gene: TRBJ1-5
CDR3aa: CASSIVDSGISPQHF
CDR3nt: TGTGCCAGTAGTATAGTTGACAGTGGAATCAGCCCCCAGCATTTT

v_gene: TRBV27
abundance: NA
d_gene: NA
j_gene: TRBJ2-7
CDR3aa: CASSPGFEQYF
CDR3nt: TGTGCCAGCAGTCCCGGTTTCGAGCAGTACTTC

v_gene: TRBV9
abundance: NA
d_gene: TRBD2
j_gene: TRBJ2-1
CDR3aa: CASSVEGTKHNEQFF
CDR3nt: TGTGCCAGCAGCGTAGAAGGGACTAAACACAATGAGCAGTTCTTC

v_gene: TRBV5-3
abundance: NA
d_gene: TRBD1
j_gene: TRBJ2-7
CDR3aa: CARSCVPGQGRHEQYF
CDR3nt: TGTGCCAGAAGCTGCGTTCCGGGACAGGGGAGGCACGAGCAGTACTTC

v_gene: TRBV28
abundance: few
d_gene: TRBD1
j_gene: TRBJ1-4
CDR3aa: CASSPTGDEKLFF
CDR3nt: TGTGCCAGCAGTCCCACAGGGGACGAAAAACTGTTTTTT

v_gene: TRBV7-6
abundance: few
d_gene: TRBD1
j_gene: TRBJ1-1
CDR3aa: CASSLESTGGPNTEAFF
CDR3nt: TGTGCCAGCAGCTTAGAGTCGACAGGGGGGCCGAACACTGAAGCTTTCTTT

v_gene: TRBV6-5
abundance: few
d_gene: NA
j_gene: TRBJ2-7
CDR3aa: CASSRGGADEQYF
CDR3nt: TGTGCCAGCAGCAGAGGGGGGGCGGACGAGCAGTACTTC